This T cell receptor (beta chain) was recorded in a study of cytomegalovirus exposure and HLA in healthy donors. There are 15 residues in the CDR3. Germline V lookup: CDR1 LNHNV, CDR2 YYDKDF (reference sequence). The V and J ends lost 2 bases and 6 bases respectively, with 13 bases between them. Study conclusions and caveats: Specificity of three CMV-associated chains for CMV antigens was verified in vitro.

On this clone itself: Its target is unknown.

Sequenced by immunoSEQ multiplex PCR; TCRdb stores in-frame clones only, minus some. The repertoire has some 100,000 clones, roughly 90% of them found once; the top ten carry around 2.1%. V is TRBV15 and J is TRBJ2-2, with a weak D call TRBD1 (7 bases). The receptor comes from a woman aged 18 to 35 in good health and CMV-seronegative. Sequenced sample: PBMCs. CDR3 region: CATSRPAGGSGELFF. The CDR3 DNA follows: TGTGCCACCAGCAGACCCGCAGGGGGGTCCGGGGAGCTGTTTTTT.